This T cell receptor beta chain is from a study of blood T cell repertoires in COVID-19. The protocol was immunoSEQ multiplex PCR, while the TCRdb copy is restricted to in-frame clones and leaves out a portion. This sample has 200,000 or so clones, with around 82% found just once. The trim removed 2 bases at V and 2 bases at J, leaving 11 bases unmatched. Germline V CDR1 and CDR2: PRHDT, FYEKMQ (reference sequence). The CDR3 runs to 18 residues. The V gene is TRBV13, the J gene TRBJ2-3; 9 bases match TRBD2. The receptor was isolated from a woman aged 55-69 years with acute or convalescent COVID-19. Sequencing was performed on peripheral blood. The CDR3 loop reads CASSLLAVSSGVTDTQYF. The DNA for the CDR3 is TGTGCCAGCAGCTTACTCGCGGTGTCTAGCGGGGTCACAGATACGCAGTATTTT.